The 8 T cell receptor beta chains below all came from one sample that was sequenced in a study of T cell repertoires in ileal Crohn's disease. Clones were sequenced by immunoSEQ multiplex PCR, and TCRdb holds only the in-frame ones, with some missing. The data contain roughly 6,600 clones, roughly four fifths of them singletons. Sample time point: inflamed ileum from the surgical specimen. Sequences were obtained from ileal tissue. Receptors were obtained from an adult with Crohn's disease.

This CDR3 is CDDLGQGCGIQYF. The CDR3 DNA follows: TGCGACGACCTGGGACAGGGGTGTGGCATTCAGTACTTC. V is TRBV5-1 and J is TRBJ2-4; 10 positions match TRBD1. Germline values: CDR1 SGHRS, CDR2 YFSETQ. This CDR3 has 13 residues. Variable domain in full (rest from reference TRBV5-1 and TRBJ2-4): KAGVTQTPRYLIKTRGQQVTLSCSPISGHRSVSWYQQTPGQGLQFLFEYFSETQRNKGNFPGRFSGRQFSNSRSEMNVSTLELGDSALYLCDDLGQGCGIQYFGAGTRLSVL.

The V and J genes are TRBV21-1 and TRBJ2-3; TRBD1 is the table's D call, not checked against the DNA. TRBV21-1 is deemed a pseudogene. The length of the CDR3 is 15 residues. The CDR3: CASSSGKAGADTQYF. CDR3 coding DNA: TGTGCCAGCAGCTCCGGAAAGGCTGGGGCCGATACGCAGTATTTT.

The rearrangement uses TRBV6-4 and TRBJ2-2; a weak D match, TRBD1 (6 bases). The CDR3 has 15 residues. The V end lost 3 bases, the J end lost 0 bases, and 8 bases lay between the germline ends. The V gene's germline CDR1 is MRHNA and CDR2 SNTAGT. CDR3 region: CASSEQGANTGELFF. The CDR3 DNA sequence: TGTGCCAGCAGTGAACAGGGAGCGAACACCGGGGAGCTGTTTTTT.

The chain employs TRBV29-1 and TRBJ1-3; D is undetermined. V lost 7 bases, J lost 2 bases, and 12 bases lay in between. In germline, CDR1 is SQVTM, CDR2 ANQGSEA. The CDR3 spans 13 residues. In DNA form, the CDR3 reads TGCAGCGGCGGCACCACGGCTGGAAACACCATATATTTT. As protein: CSGGTTAGNTIYF.

The chain has TRBV5-4 and TRBJ1-1; D call uncertain. CDR3 length: 13 amino acids. Germline-derived CDR1 and CDR2 are SGHNT and YYREEE (reference sequence). V dropped 10 bases and J dropped 3 bases, with 16 bases sitting between them. The CDR3 reads CASSADTDTEAFF. CDR3 bases: TGTGCCTCCAGCGCAGACACGGACACTGAAGCTTTCTTT.

The chain links TRBV29-1 to TRBJ2-7, with 7 bases that match TRBD1. Unmatched junction bases numbered 5, after V lost 1 base and J lost 2 bases. Germline CDR1 SQVTM, CDR2 ANQGSEA. The CDR3 covers 14 residues. The CDR3 nucleotides read TGCAGCGTTGAAGTTATTCAGGGGGCCTACGAGCAGTACTTC. Its translation: CSVEVIQGAYEQYF.

The CDR3 is CASGLERAEQYF. DNA for the CDR3: TGTGCTAGTGGTTTGGAGAGGGCTGAGCAGTACTTC. The rearrangement joins TRBV12-5 to TRBJ2-7; D is possibly TRBD2 (5 bases). Germline CDR1 reads LGHNT; CDR2 reads FRNRAP. The CDR3 consists of 12 residues. Trimming shortened V by 1 base and J by 7 bases, and 8 bases separated the two germline ends.

The chain carries TRBV2 and TRBJ1-2; 7 bases line up with TRBD1. CDR1 and CDR2 (germline): SNHLY, FYNNEI. With 8 bases clipped from V and 2 bases from J, the junction kept 5 bases outside the gene matches. The CDR3 extends over 13 amino acids. The CDR3 region is CASAGQANYGYTF. DNA for the CDR3: TGTGCCAGCGCTGGACAGGCAAACTATGGCTACACCTTC.